This T cell receptor (beta chain) was captured in a study of T cell responses to AZD1222 COVID-19 vaccine. Study findings and constraints: Two doses of AZD1222 preceded a rise in Spike-specific TCR breadth and depth. Reportedly, close to half of spike-specific TCRs are directed against unmutated variant regions. Recipients of AZD1222 seropositive at baseline numbered only 6 or 7. Only after the peak T cell response were repertoires sampled.

As to this clone: Its antigen is unidentified.

V was clipped by 6 bases and J by 4 bases; unmatched bases: 8. CDR1 is KGHSH, CDR2 LQKENI, per germline. The CDR3 is made up of 15 amino acids. The repertoire was sequenced with immunoSEQ multiplex PCR; TCRdb's copy has only in-frame clones and lacks some. The sample lists roughly 150,000 clones, roughly 90% occurring once. The sequence was obtained from an adult who received the AZD1222 COVID-19 vaccine. The V gene is TRBV18, the J gene TRBJ2-1, with 8 bases lining up with TRBD2. Here the sequenced sample was peripheral blood, taken 28 days after the second AZD1222 dose. In nucleotides, the CDR3 is TGTGCCAGCTCCTCAGGCGGGGGGCTTTACAATGAGCAGTTCTTC. This codes for CASSSGGGLYNEQFF.